Each of the 25 T cell receptor beta chains below was sequenced from the same sample in a study of TIL therapy for anti-PD-1-resistant metastatic lung cancer. Stated time point: pre-treatment sample, taken before nivolumab and TIL therapy. Most excised metastases sampled were pleural nodules or supraclavicular lymph nodes. Sequencing used immunoSEQ v3. The method was immunoSEQ multiplex PCR; TCRdb's version includes in-frame clones alone and lacks a portion of them. Found here are around 26,000 clones, over 55% of them singletons; the top ten hold roughly 15%. Sequenced here: tumor tissue, sampled at baseline. The source of these receptors is a woman aged 25 to 80 with non-small cell lung cancer.

To note about this clone: One end of the junction is discordant with germline, which a read error may explain. J is TRBJ2-2 and V is TRBV5-6; 10 bases are a match to TRBD2. The length of the CDR3 is 15 residues. The germline gives CDR1 SGHDT, CDR2 YYEEEE. The CDR3, as DNA: TGTGCCAGCACCTTGGGCCTAGCGGGAGACGGGGAGCTGTTTTTT. It specifies CASTLGLAGDGELFF.

In its sample, this clone was seen once. J is TRBJ2-5 and V is TRBV29-1; 7 nucleotides match TRBD1. The CDR3 totals 14 residues. V was pared by 0 bases and J by 3 bases, with 4 bases of the junction left unmatched. From germline, CDR1 is SQVTM and CDR2 ANQGSEA. The CDR3 protein is CSVEENRGKETQYF. CDR3 sequence (DNA): TGCAGCGTTGAAGAGAACAGGGGAAAAGAGACCCAGTACTTC.

V gene TRBV7-9 combines with J gene TRBJ2-7; 10 nucleotides line up with TRBD2. This CDR3 is built from 14 residues. Germline assignment: CDR1 SEHNR and CDR2 FQNEAQ (reference sequence). After removal of 5 bases from V and 4 bases from J, the junction contained 5 bases not matched to a gene. CDR3 sequence reads: CASSQSSGSYEQYF. The CDR3 region has the DNA TGTGCCAGCAGCCAATCTAGCGGGAGTTACGAGCAGTACTTC.

The V call is TRBV25-1, the J call TRBJ1-1; TRBD1 aligns across 7 bases. This CDR3 comprises 13 residues. V lost 6 bases to trimming and J lost 4 bases; unmatched junction nucleotides: 5. Germline lookup yields CDR1 MGHDK and CDR2 SYGVNS. The CDR3 DNA sequence: TGTGCCAGCAGCCGGGGACAGCCCACTGAAGCTTTCTTT. Its protein product is CASSRGQPTEAFF.

The chain's CDR3 is CASSPPSSGAGANVLTF. The CDR3 nucleotides are TGCGCCAGCAGCCCCCCCTCTAGCGGGGCTGGGGCCAACGTCCTGACTTTC. The chain uses TRBV5-1 and TRBJ2-6, with 9 bases matching TRBD2. Germline V gene lookup returns CDR1 SGHRS and CDR2 YFSETQ. Trimming took 4 bases from V and 2 from J; bases not matched to a gene: 7. This CDR3 is built from 17 residues.

A single count supports this clone. The J gene is TRBJ2-7, the V gene TRBV5-6; TRBD1 agrees at 8 bases. V lost 3 bases, J lost 6 bases, and 8 bases stayed unmatched. There are 14 residues in the CDR3. The V gene's germline CDR1 is SGHDT and CDR2 YYEEEE. The CDR3 nucleotides are TGTGCCAGCAGCTCCCCCGGCCAGGGGGCCGAGCAGTACTTC. Its translation is CASSSPGQGAEQYF. Complete variable domain (other parts from reference TRBV5-6 and TRBJ2-7): DAGVTQSPTHLIKTRGQQVTLRCSPKSGHDTVSWYQQALGQGPQFIFQYYEEEERQRGNFPDRFSGHQFPNYSSELNVNALLLGDSALYLCASSSPGQGAEQYFGPGTRLTVT.

The chain uses TRBV19 and TRBJ2-3; D is undetermined. There are 11 residues in the CDR3. Looked up from germline, CDR1 is LNHDA and CDR2 is SQIVND (reference sequence). Trimming removed 4 bases from V and 6 bases from J, with 5 bases in between. For the CDR3, the DNA is TGTGCCAGTAGTAGGCTGGATACGCAGTATTTT. Translating it yields CASSRLDTQYF.

The V and J genes are TRBV9 and TRBJ1-1, with D unresolved. V was clipped by 2 bases and J by 3 bases, with 8 bases between them. In germline, CDR1 is SGDLS, CDR2 YYNGEE. CDR3 length equals 13 residues. CDR3 coding DNA: TGTGCCAGCAGCGTTCAGGAGGACACTGAAGCTTTCTTT. Amino acid sequence: CASSVQEDTEAFF.

This chain connects TRBV19 to TRBJ1-2; D perhaps matches TRBD1 (6 bases). The V end lost 5 bases, the J end lost 4 bases, and 11 bases lay between the germline ends. CDR1 LNHDA and CDR2 SQIVND come from the germline V gene (reference sequence). There are 13 residues in the CDR3. This CDR3 is CASSPLGAYGYTF. As DNA, the CDR3 is TGTGCCAGTAGTCCCCTGGGGGCCTATGGCTACACCTTC.

There are a few counts of this clone. This chain links TRBV10-3 with TRBJ2-1; 8 bases fit TRBD2. The CDR3 covers 16 residues. V lost 0 bases to trimming and J lost 10 bases; unmatched junction nucleotides: 11. Looked up from germline, CDR1 is ENHRY and CDR2 is SYGVKD. As DNA, the CDR3 is TGTGCCATCAGTGAGTCTCTGATAGCGGGATATGGGGAGCAGTTCTTC. Its protein product is CAISESLIAGYGEQFF.

The chain links TRBV15 to TRBJ2-1, with 13 positions matching TRBD2. Germline trimming cut 7 bases from V and 5 bases from J; bases unmatched to any gene: 8. This CDR3 is built from 16 residues. The germline V gene has CDR1 LNHNV and CDR2 YYDKDF (reference sequence). The CDR3 spells CATKLAGGPKDNEQFF. The CDR3 DNA follows: TGTGCCACCAAACTAGCGGGAGGGCCTAAGGACAATGAGCAGTTCTTC.

This clone occurred a few times. The DNA of the CDR3 is TGCGCCAGCAGCTTGTCTTCACAAGAGACCCAGTACTTC. Translating gives CASSLSSQETQYF. The J gene is TRBJ2-5, the V gene TRBV5-1, with D unresolved. Trimming shortened V by 1 base and J by 2 bases, and 6 bases separated the two germline ends. The CDR3 covers 13 residues. Germline V CDR1 and CDR2: SGHRS, YFSETQ.

This chain uses TRBV6-5 with TRBJ2-1; TRBD2 agrees at 11 bases. The V gene end was trimmed by 7 bases and the J gene end by 11 bases; junction bases not matched to a gene: 7. In germline, CDR1 is MNHEY, CDR2 SVGAGI. This CDR3 contains 13 residues. Here the CDR3 DNA reads TGTGCCAGCACCGGGACTAGCGGATTTCAGCAGTTCTTC. This translates into CASTGTSGFQQFF.

The table lists this clone with a few counts. V usage is TRBV12-5 and J usage is TRBJ1-5, with D hard to call. CDR3 length: 13 residues. CDR1 and CDR2 from the germline V gene are LGHNT and FRNRAP. Trimming took off 0 bases at V and 5 bases at J, with 5 bases between the two ends. The CDR3 nucleotides are TGTGCTAGTGGTTTGGTAAGCTATCAGCCCCAGCATTTT. Its protein is CASGLVSYQPQHF.

V gene TRBV6-1 combines with J gene TRBJ2-6; the D is unclear. From germline, CDR1 is MNHNS and CDR2 SASEGT. Trimming took 7 bases from V and 0 from J, leaving 16 bases between them. This CDR3 has 17 amino acids. CDR3 in DNA: TGTGCCAGCACTGAGCAGGCCGTAAGCTCTGGGGCCAACGTCCTGACTTTC. Translation: CASTEQAVSSGANVLTF.

The chain is built from TRBV2 and TRBJ2-3; either TRBD1 or TRBD2 may fit D (5 bases each). CDR1 is SNHLY, CDR2 FYNNEI, per germline. V was cut by 6 bases and J by 3 bases, with 16 bases left in between. The CDR3 is made up of 15 amino acids. CDR3 sequence (DNA): TGTGCCAGCAGATTTGAGGGGCGAGGTACAGATACGCAGTATTTT. Amino acid sequence: CASRFEGRGTDTQYF.

The V call is TRBV5-6, the J call TRBJ2-5; 7 bases fit TRBD2. The length of the CDR3 is 12 residues. V was clipped by 0 bases and J by 9 bases; unmatched bases: 2. From germline, CDR1 is SGHDT and CDR2 YYEEEE. The CDR3 is CASSLAGRPQYF. The CDR3 DNA reads as TGTGCCAGCAGCTTGGCCGGGAGGCCCCAGTACTTC. Combining the CDR3 with reference TRBV5-6 and TRBJ2-5 gives the whole variable domain DAGVTQSPTHLIKTRGQQVTLRCSPKSGHDTVSWYQQALGQGPQFIFQYYEEEERQRGNFPDRFSGHQFPNYSSELNVNALLLGDSALYLCASSLAGRPQYFGPGTRLLVL.

The rearrangement joins TRBV11-3 to TRBJ2-2, with a weak D call TRBD1 (6 bases). V dropped 8 bases and J dropped 4 bases, with 11 bases sitting between them. Per the germline V gene, CDR1 is SGHNT and CDR2 is YENEEA. This CDR3 comprises 13 residues. CDR3 sequence: CASQTGSTGELFF. In DNA form, the CDR3 reads TGTGCCAGCCAAACAGGGTCCACCGGGGAGCTGTTTTTT.

This chain uses TRBV7-9 with TRBJ2-1; D is possibly TRBD1 or TRBD2 (6 bases each). CDR1 and CDR2 from the germline V gene are SEHNR and FQNEAQ (reference sequence). The length of the CDR3 is 14 residues. V shed 4 bases and J shed 8 bases, with 15 bases lying between them. Here the CDR3 reads CASSWGAMFYEQFF. The CDR3 DNA sequence: TGTGCCAGCAGCTGGGGGGCTATGTTCTATGAGCAGTTCTTC.

This clone has a handful of counts. The rearrangement links TRBV30 to TRBJ2-2, with TRBD2 as a possible D gene (5 bases). Trimming stripped 0 bases from V and 1 base from J, with 12 bases between. Looked up from germline, CDR1 is GTSNPN and CDR2 is SVGIG (reference sequence). This CDR3 spans 16 amino acids. In nucleotides, the CDR3 is TGTGCCTGGAGTGTACTTGGCGGGTGGAACACCGGGGAGCTGTTTTTT. Protein sequence: CAWSVLGGWNTGELFF.

In its sample, this clone was seen a few times. CDR3 protein: CASSLPTGVHEQYF. The CDR3 DNA reads as TGTGCCAGCAGCTTACCCACAGGGGTCCACGAGCAGTACTTC. The chain joins TRBV7-9 to TRBJ2-7, with 7 nucleotides matching TRBD1. This CDR3 spans 14 amino acids. CDR1 SEHNR and CDR2 FQNEAQ come from the germline V gene (reference sequence). The V gene end was trimmed by 2 bases and the J gene end by 5 bases; junction bases not matched to a gene: 6.

CDR3 in amino acids: CASITPGGTQYF. DNA of the CDR3: TGTGCCAGTATCACCCCCGGGGGGACCCAGTACTTC. This rearrangement joins TRBV19 to TRBJ2-5; a weak D match, TRBD2 (6 bases). The CDR3 consists of 12 residues. Germline-derived CDR1 and CDR2 are LNHDA and SQIVND (reference sequence). V lost 7 bases, J lost 7 bases, and 13 bases lay in between.

The chain has TRBV11-2 and TRBJ2-7, with 10 bases lining up with TRBD1. The length of the CDR3 is 19 residues. After removal of 5 bases from V and 0 bases from J, the junction contained 16 bases not matched to a gene. CDR1 and CDR2 (germline): SGHAT, FQNNGV. The CDR3, as DNA: TGTGCCAGCAGCCCCCTCATGAGACTACGGGACAGGGGCTCCTACGAGCAGTACTTC. Translated, it gives CASSPLMRLRDRGSYEQYF.

This clone appeared a few times. The chain couples TRBV10-3 to TRBJ2-7, with unresolved D. Trimming left V 0 bases short and J 6 bases short, with 9 bases between. CDR1 and CDR2 from the germline V gene are ENHRY and SYGVKD. The CDR3 extends over 13 amino acids. Written as DNA, the CDR3 is TGTGCCATCAGTGAGTCAGGGCCCGGCGAGCAGTACTTC. Protein sequence: CAISESGPGEQYF.

The chain carries TRBV5-1 and TRBJ1-2, with 9 bases fitting TRBD1. The CDR3 is made up of 14 amino acids. V lost 4 bases and J lost 6; bases outside the gene matches: 7. Germline CDR1 and CDR2: SGHRS and YFSETQ. CDR3 nucleotides: TGCGCCAGCAGCCTGTCCCGGGACAGGGATGGCTACACCTTC. It translates to CASSLSRDRDGYTF.